Listed here are 7 T cell receptor beta chains from one sample, sequenced in a study of long-term antiretroviral therapy in people with HIV. Samples were assayed with immunoSEQ v3.0 at survey level. Sequencing used immunoSEQ multiplex PCR; TCRdb keeps in-frame clones, though not all of them. Among 15,000 to 25,000 clones listed, around nine tenths were seen once. Sequencing was performed on unsorted PBMCs, taken about 4.5 years before starting antiretroviral therapy. Every receptor here comes from a woman in her 30s with HIV.

This chain uses TRBV10-2 with TRBJ2-6; D is ambiguous. The germline V gene has CDR1 WSHSY and CDR2 SAAADI. Trimming removed 5 bases from V and 4 bases from J, with 18 bases in between. There are 17 residues in the CDR3. The CDR3 region is CASSRVNRERGANVLTF. DNA of the CDR3: TGCGCCAGCAGTAGGGTAAATAGGGAAAGAGGGGCCAACGTCCTGACTTTC.

The chain combines TRBV6-5 with TRBJ1-1; TRBD1 aligns across 8 bases. Germline CDR1 and CDR2: MNHEY and SVGAGI. V shed 0 bases and J 3 bases; nucleotides not matched to a gene: 3. This CDR3 is 15 amino acids long. CDR3 nucleotide sequence: TGTGCCAGCAGTTACTCGTCGACAGGGGACACTGAAGCTTTCTTT. Translation gives CASSYSSTGDTEAFF.

V and J are TRBV18 and TRBJ1-2, with 7 bases matching TRBD1. The CDR3 length is 15 residues. The V gene's germline CDR1 is KGHSH and CDR2 LQKENI. Losses at the gene ends were 3 bases for V and 5 bases for J; bases not matched to a gene: 9. The CDR3 region has the DNA TGTGCCAGCTCACCTGGGACAGTAACCCATTATGGCTACACCTTC. This codes for CASSPGTVTHYGYTF. Together with reference TRBV18 and TRBJ1-2, the CDR3 gives the full variable domain: NAGVMQNPRHLVRRRGQEARLRCSPMKGHSHVYWYRQLPEEGLKFMVYLQKENIIDESGMPKERFSAEFPKEGPSILRIQQVVRGDSAAYFCASSPGTVTHYGYTFGSGTRLTVV.

J is TRBJ1-2 and V is TRBV4-1, with 11 bases aligning to TRBD1. The V gene end was trimmed by 0 bases and the J gene end by 5 bases; junction bases not matched to a gene: 8. CDR3 length equals 17 residues. Germline assignment: CDR1 MGHRA and CDR2 YSYEKL. CDR3 amino acids: CASSQDGTGGGRYGYTF. The CDR3 DNA is TGCGCCAGCAGCCAAGATGGGACAGGGGGTGGAAGGTATGGCTACACCTTC.

The genes are TRBV6-6 and TRBJ2-5; D gene unclear. Germline V gene data show CDR1 as MNHNY and CDR2 as SVGAGI (reference sequence). Trimming pared 5 bases from V and 4 bases from J, leaving 17 bases between. This CDR3 has 15 amino acids. This CDR3 reads CASSDHRAQGETQYF. In DNA form, the CDR3 reads TGTGCCAGCAGTGACCATCGGGCCCAAGGAGAGACCCAGTACTTC.

V is TRBV11-3 and J is TRBJ2-3, with D perhaps being TRBD1 or TRBD2 (5 bases each). The CDR3 length is 13 residues. Deletions cut 1 base from V and 6 bases from J, with 8 bases between. Germline V gene data show CDR1 as SGHNT and CDR2 as YENEEA. Written as DNA, the CDR3 is TGTGCCAGCAGCTTAGGAGGGACCGATACGCAGTATTTT. This gives the protein CASSLGGTDTQYF.

The J gene is TRBJ1-5, the V gene TRBV2; 9 bases are shared with TRBD1. Trimming took 6 bases from V and 3 from J; bases not matched to a gene: 9. Per germline, CDR1 SNHLY and CDR2 FYNNEI. CDR3 length equals 16 residues. CDR3 in DNA: TGTGCCAGCAGCGGTCCCGGGACAGGGAACAATCAGCCCCAGCATTTT. It yields the protein CASSGPGTGNNQPQHF. The entire variable domain, with the rest obtained from reference TRBV2 and TRBJ1-5, is as follows: EPEVTQTPSHQVTQMGQEVILRCVPISNHLYFYWYRQILGQKVEFLVSFYNNEISEKSEIFDDQFSVERPDGSNFTLKIRSTKLEDSAMYFCASSGPGTGNNQPQHFGDGTRLSIL.